Listed below are T cell receptor beta chains from one sample, sequenced in a study of T cells of healthy individuals. TCRdb processed the 5' RACE reads anew with MiXCR; each CDR3 protein has one entry. The table includes about 96,000 distinct CDR3 sequences, around 17% detected once. The receptor source for this set is a human donor in good health. CDR3s include the opening cysteine and the closing phenylalanine or tryptophan. The order of the fields is clone size, J gene, V gene, D gene, CDR3 protein, CDR3 DNA. D genes are given only for firm matches. Not every row has a clone size; where given, it reads once, few, many or a size class.

size: few
J: TRBJ2-5
V: TRBV20-1
D: TRBD2
CDR3: CSARSSASGGRIQETQYF
DNA: TGCAGTGCTAGATCTTCGGCTAGCGGGGGGCGTATCCAAGAGACCCAGTACTTC

size: -
J: TRBJ2-2
V: TRBV28
D: -
CDR3: CASSLTNTGELFF
DNA: TGTGCCAGCAGTTTAACGAACACCGGGGAGCTGTTTTTT

size: -
J: TRBJ2-1
V: TRBV7-6
D: -
CDR3: CASSPLRSSNEQFF
DNA: TGTGCCAGCAGCCCCCTACGTAGTTCCAATGAGCAGTTCTTC

size: few
J: TRBJ2-7
V: TRBV28
D: -
CDR3: CASSHQVRQYF
DNA: TGTGCCAGCAGTCACCAGGTTAGGCAGTACTTC

size: many
J: TRBJ2-7
V: TRBV19
D: -
CDR3: CASSIYGTSSYEQYF
DNA: TGTGCCAGTAGTATTTACGGGACCAGCTCCTACGAGCAGTACTTC

size: few
J: TRBJ2-1
V: TRBV6-5
D: TRBD2
CDR3: CASSSFGLAFYNEQFF
DNA: TGTGCCAGCAGTTCCTTCGGACTAGCCTTCTACAATGAGCAGTTCTTC

size: -
J: TRBJ2-7
V: TRBV7-2
D: -
CDR3: CASSLGGVWEQYF
DNA: TGTGCCAGCAGCTTAGGGGGAGTGTGGGAGCAGTACTTC

size: few
J: TRBJ2-3
V: TRBV6-2/TRBV6-3
D: TRBD2
CDR3: CASSPLAGGPRDTQYF
DNA: TGTGCCAGCAGTCCTCTAGCGGGAGGGCCGAGAGATACGCAGTATTTT

size: -
J: TRBJ2-1
V: TRBV27
D: TRBD2
CDR3: CASSRRASGRGGSYNEQFF
DNA: TGTGCCAGCAGTCGGCGAGCTAGCGGGAGGGGTGGGTCCTACAATGAGCAGTTCTTC

size: -
J: TRBJ2-7
V: TRBV7-9
D: -
CDR3: CASTLGEYEQYF
DNA: TGTGCCAGCACCCTCGGGGAGTACGAGCAGTACTTC

size: -
J: TRBJ1-2
V: TRBV29-1
D: TRBD1
CDR3: CSVGDSPLYGYTF
DNA: TGCAGCGTTGGGGACAGTCCACTTTATGGCTACACCTTC

size: many
J: TRBJ1-5
V: TRBV12-3/TRBV12-4
D: -
CDR3: CASNKGLSNQPQHF
DNA: TGTGCCAGCAACAAGGGACTTAGCAATCAGCCCCAGCATTTT

size: few
J: TRBJ1-6
V: TRBV6-6
D: -
CDR3: CASSRTRGNSPLHF
DNA: TGTGCCAGCAGCCGAACCCGAGGAAATTCACCCCTCCACTTT

size: few
J: TRBJ1-6
V: TRBV4-2
D: TRBD1
CDR3: CASSQDRGTVDSPLHF
DNA: TGTGCCAGCAGCCAAGATCGAGGGACAGTTGATTCACCCCTCCACTTT

size: -
J: TRBJ2-7
V: TRBV7-2
D: -
CDR3: CASSLVGDEQYF
DNA: TGTGCCAGCAGCTTAGTGGGGGACGAGCAGTACTTC

size: many
J: TRBJ2-7
V: TRBV20-1
D: TRBD2
CDR3: CSAFRLAGSYEQYF
DNA: TGCAGTGCTTTTCGACTAGCGGGGTCCTACGAGCAGTACTTC

size: many
J: TRBJ2-7
V: TRBV18
D: TRBD2
CDR3: CASSAGGRPYEQYF
DNA: TGTGCCAGCTCGGCGGGAGGCCGGCCTTACGAGCAGTACTTC

size: many
J: TRBJ1-1
V: TRBV28
D: TRBD1
CDR3: CASSRGQGNTEAFF
DNA: TGTGCCAGCAGTCGGGGACAGGGAAACACTGAAGCTTTCTTT

size: -
J: TRBJ1-2
V: TRBV12-3/TRBV12-4
D: TRBD1
CDR3: CASREQGDDGYTF
DNA: TGTGCCAGCAGGGAACAGGGGGACGATGGCTACACCTTC

size: -
J: TRBJ2-7
V: TRBV18
D: TRBD2
CDR3: CASGLGSYEQYF
DNA: TGTGCCAGCGGACTAGGCTCCTACGAGCAGTACTTC

size: few
J: TRBJ1-5
V: TRBV5-1
D: -
CDR3: CASSLYENQPQHF
DNA: TGCGCCAGCAGCTTGTACGAGAATCAGCCCCAGCATTTT

size: -
J: TRBJ2-7
V: TRBV29-1
D: TRBD2
CDR3: CSVVLLAGDPYEQYF
DNA: TGCAGCGTTGTCCTCCTAGCGGGAGACCCCTACGAGCAGTACTTC

size: -
J: TRBJ2-5
V: TRBV21-1
D: -
CDR3: CASSKKQGYSGLTETQYF
DNA: TGTGCCAGCAGCAAAAAACAGGGCTACTCGGGATTAACCGAGACCCAGTACTTC

size: -
J: TRBJ2-2
V: TRBV28
D: -
CDR3: CASSFFDRRERTGELFF
DNA: TGTGCCAGCAGTTTTTTCGATAGGCGGGAAAGGACCGGGGAGCTGTTTTTT

size: -
J: TRBJ2-3
V: TRBV9
D: TRBD2
CDR3: CASNRGTSAADTQYF
DNA: TGTGCCAGCAACCGGGGGACTAGCGCTGCAGATACGCAGTATTTT

size: -
J: TRBJ2-5
V: TRBV18
D: TRBD2
CDR3: CASSGTSGIETQYF
DNA: TGTGCCAGCTCCGGGACTAGCGGGATAGAGACCCAGTACTTC

size: many
J: TRBJ1-4
V: TRBV5-6
D: -
CDR3: CASSFAGADEKLFF
DNA: TGTGCCAGCAGCTTCGCAGGGGCTGATGAAAAACTGTTTTTT

size: -
J: TRBJ1-5
V: TRBV6-5
D: -
CDR3: CASSYDGGSQPQHF
DNA: TGTGCCAGCAGTTACGATGGGGGAAGTCAGCCCCAGCATTTT

size: many
J: TRBJ2-7
V: TRBV28
D: TRBD2
CDR3: CASSSASGFFEQYF
DNA: TGTGCCAGCAGTTCTGCTAGCGGGTTTTTCGAGCAGTACTTC

size: -
J: TRBJ2-2
V: TRBV27
D: -
CDR3: CASQGDRAGELFF
DNA: TGTGCCAGCCAAGGGGATAGGGCCGGGGAGCTGTTTTTT

size: many
J: TRBJ2-5
V: TRBV7-2
D: -
CDR3: CASSLVQTGRGETQYF
DNA: TGTGCCAGCAGCTTAGTTCAGACAGGGAGGGGAGAGACCCAGTACTTC

size: few
J: TRBJ2-3
V: TRBV29-1
D: -
CDR3: CSVATGGGTDTQYF
DNA: TGCAGCGTTGCGACGGGGGGCGGCACAGATACGCAGTATTTT

size: few
J: TRBJ2-7
V: TRBV27
D: -
CDR3: CASRRKGKRDTRHF
DNA: TGTGCCAGCAGAAGGAAAGGAAAACGGGACACCCGACACTTC

size: few
J: TRBJ2-5
V: TRBV7-9
D: -
CDR3: CASSLSSVKETQYF
DNA: TGTGCCAGCAGCTTATCCAGCGTCAAGGAGACCCAGTACTTC

size: -
J: TRBJ1-1
V: TRBV12-2
D: -
CDR3: CASRSPPLTEAFF
DNA: TGTGCAAGTCGCTCCCCACCGTTAACTGAAGCTTTCTTT

size: many
J: TRBJ1-2
V: TRBV7-9
D: -
CDR3: CASSAGHFYTF
DNA: TGTGCCAGCAGCGCCGGACATTTCTACACCTTC

size: -
J: TRBJ2-3
V: TRBV2
D: -
CDR3: CASRSNTDTQYF
DNA: TGTGCCAGCAGGTCTAACACAGATACGCAGTATTTT

size: -
J: TRBJ2-2
V: TRBV28
D: TRBD2
CDR3: CASSFRLAGVHTGELFF
DNA: TGTGCCAGCAGTTTCAGATTAGCGGGAGTTCACACCGGGGAGCTGTTTTTT

size: many
J: TRBJ1-5
V: TRBV19
D: TRBD1
CDR3: CASSIPGTGGLVGSNQPQHF
DNA: TGTGCCAGTAGTATCCCCGGGACAGGAGGCTTGGTTGGTAGCAATCAGCCCCAGCATTTT

size: few
J: TRBJ2-6
V: TRBV9
D: -
CDR3: CASSSPHRSGAGANVLTF
DNA: TGTGCCAGCAGCTCCCCCCATCGGTCGGGGGCTGGGGCCAACGTCCTGACTTTC

size: -
J: TRBJ1-5
V: TRBV20-1
D: TRBD1
CDR3: CSARGTGVLGSQHF
DNA: TGCAGTGCCCGAGGGACAGGGGTTCTCGGGTCCCAGCATTTT

size: -
J: TRBJ2-3
V: TRBV5-1
D: -
CDR3: CASSPTPGQYTDTQYF
DNA: TGCGCCAGCAGCCCTACCCCTGGACAGTACACAGATACGCAGTATTTT

size: few
J: TRBJ2-7
V: TRBV28
D: -
CDR3: CASIPMGLSHEQYF
DNA: TGTGCCAGCATCCCGATGGGGCTCTCCCACGAGCAGTACTTC

size: -
J: TRBJ1-3
V: TRBV27
D: -
CDR3: CASSSAGADGNTIYF
DNA: TGTGCCAGCAGTTCCGCAGGGGCGGACGGAAACACCATATATTTT

size: few
J: TRBJ1-1
V: TRBV10-3
D: TRBD1
CDR3: CATARGQGTSTEAFF
DNA: TGTGCCACCGCGAGGGGACAGGGTACAAGCACTGAAGCTTTCTTT

size: -
J: TRBJ1-2
V: TRBV7-2
D: -
CDR3: CASSSRDINYGYTF
DNA: TGTGCCAGCAGCTCCCGGGACATCAACTATGGCTACACCTTC

size: -
J: TRBJ2-1
V: TRBV27
D: TRBD2
CDR3: CASKTSGAYNEQFF
DNA: TGTGCCAGTAAGACTAGCGGGGCCTACAATGAGCAGTTCTTC

size: few
J: TRBJ2-5
V: TRBV7-3
D: -
CDR3: CASSLMGEETQYF
DNA: TGTGCCAGCAGCTTAATGGGTGAAGAGACCCAGTACTTC

size: -
J: TRBJ1-1
V: TRBV27
D: -
CDR3: CASRVKESTEAFF
DNA: TGTGCCAGCCGGGTAAAGGAGAGCACTGAAGCTTTCTTT

size: many
J: TRBJ2-3
V: TRBV7-2
D: TRBD2
CDR3: CASSLGLAYTDTQYF
DNA: TGTGCCAGCAGCTTAGGACTAGCCTACACAGATACGCAGTATTTT

size: many
J: TRBJ2-7
V: TRBV12-3/TRBV12-4
D: -
CDR3: CASSSLAYEQYF
DNA: TGTGCCAGCAGTTCGCTAGCCTACGAGCAGTACTTC

size: -
J: TRBJ1-1
V: TRBV29-1
D: -
CDR3: CSVVRRPGDTEAFF
DNA: TGCAGCGTTGTCCGCAGGCCTGGGGACACTGAAGCTTTCTTT